This T cell receptor beta chain is from a study of blood T cell repertoires in COVID-19. About the study: PBMCs, B-cell-depleted T cells, or T cells were the source of the cDNA or gDNA that made up the material.

Trimming cost V 5 bases and J 0 bases; bases outside gene matches: 10. Germline CDR1 is SEHNR and CDR2 is FQNEAQ (reference sequence). The CDR3 loop spans 18 amino acids. Assay: immunoSEQ multiplex PCR; the TCRdb copy retains only in-frame clones and omits some. The sample lists about 60,000 clones, almost 85% occurring once. Material for sequencing was peripheral blood. V and J are TRBV7-9 and TRBJ2-2; 9 bases map to TRBD1. The receptor comes from a man in his sixties with acute or convalescent COVID-19. Here the CDR3 reads CASSTLPGQGPNTGELFF. The DNA for the CDR3 is TGTGCCAGCAGCACACTACCGGGACAGGGACCGAACACCGGGGAGCTGTTTTTT.